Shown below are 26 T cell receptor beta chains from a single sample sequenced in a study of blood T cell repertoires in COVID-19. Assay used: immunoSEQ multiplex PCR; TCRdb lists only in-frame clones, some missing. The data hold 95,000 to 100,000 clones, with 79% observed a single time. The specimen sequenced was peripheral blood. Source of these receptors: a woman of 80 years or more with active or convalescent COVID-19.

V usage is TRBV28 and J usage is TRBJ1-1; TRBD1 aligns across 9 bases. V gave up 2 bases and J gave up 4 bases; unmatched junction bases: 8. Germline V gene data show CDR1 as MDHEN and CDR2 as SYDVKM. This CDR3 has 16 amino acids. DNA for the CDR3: TGTGCCAGCAGTTTAGTCCAGACAGGGGGATTCACTGAAGCTTTCTTT. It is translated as CASSLVQTGGFTEAFF.

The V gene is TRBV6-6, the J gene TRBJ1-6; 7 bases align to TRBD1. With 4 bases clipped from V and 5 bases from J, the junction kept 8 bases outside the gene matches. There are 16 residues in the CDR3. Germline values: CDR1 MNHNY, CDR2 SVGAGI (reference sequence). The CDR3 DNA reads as TGTGCCAGCAGTTCTCTCGGGACAGAGAATAATTCACCCCTCCACTTT. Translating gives CASSSLGTENNSPLHF.

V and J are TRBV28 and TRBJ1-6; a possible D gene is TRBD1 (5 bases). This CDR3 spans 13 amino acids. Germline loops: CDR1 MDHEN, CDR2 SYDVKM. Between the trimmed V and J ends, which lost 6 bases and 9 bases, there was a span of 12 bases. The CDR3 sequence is CASRGGFGSPLHF. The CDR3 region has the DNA TGTGCCAGCAGGGGGGGTTTTGGTTCACCCCTCCACTTT.

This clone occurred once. DNA for the CDR3: TGTGCCGCGATCCCTGACAGCGAGAATGAAAAACTGTTTTTT. As protein: CAAIPDSENEKLFF. This sequence joins TRBV6-5 and TRBJ1-4, with D perhaps matching TRBD1 (5 bases). Germline CDR1 is MNHEY and CDR2 is SVGAGI. Trimming left V 11 bases short and J 5 bases short, with 18 bases between. The CDR3 sequence is 14 residues long.

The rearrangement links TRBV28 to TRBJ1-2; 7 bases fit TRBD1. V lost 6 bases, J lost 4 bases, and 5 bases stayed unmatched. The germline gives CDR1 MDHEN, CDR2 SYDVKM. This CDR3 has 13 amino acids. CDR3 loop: CASRTGVVYGYTF. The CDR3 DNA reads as TGTGCCAGCAGAACAGGGGTAGTCTATGGCTACACCTTC.

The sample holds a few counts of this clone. CDR3: CASSLGLAGSGTGELFF. In DNA, the CDR3 is TGTGCCAGCAGCTTAGGACTAGCGGGGTCGGGCACCGGGGAGCTGTTTTTT. The chain carries TRBV7-6 and TRBJ2-2; 11 nucleotides align to TRBD2. The CDR3 is 17 amino acids. Trimming cost V 1 base and J 4 bases; bases outside gene matches: 5. Germline V CDR1 and CDR2: SGHVS, FNYEAQ.

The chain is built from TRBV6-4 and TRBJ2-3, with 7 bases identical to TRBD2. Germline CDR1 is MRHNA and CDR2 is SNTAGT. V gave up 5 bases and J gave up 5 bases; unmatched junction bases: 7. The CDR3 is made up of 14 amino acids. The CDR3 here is CASSQAGFKDTQYF. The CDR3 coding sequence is TGTGCCAGCAGTCAAGCGGGATTTAAAGATACGCAGTATTTT.

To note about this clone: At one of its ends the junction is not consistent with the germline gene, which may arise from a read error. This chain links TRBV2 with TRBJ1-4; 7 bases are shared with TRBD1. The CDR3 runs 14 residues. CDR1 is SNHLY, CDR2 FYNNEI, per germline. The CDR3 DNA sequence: TGTGCCAGCAATGAACAGGGGATTAATGAAAAACTGTTTTTT. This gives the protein CASNEQGINEKLFF.

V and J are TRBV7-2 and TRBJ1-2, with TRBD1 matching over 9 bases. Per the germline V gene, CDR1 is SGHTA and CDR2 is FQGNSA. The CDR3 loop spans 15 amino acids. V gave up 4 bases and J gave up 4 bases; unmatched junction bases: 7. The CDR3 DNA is TGTGCCAGCAGCTCCCAACAGGGGGCAGGCTATGGCTACACCTTC. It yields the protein CASSSQQGAGYGYTF.

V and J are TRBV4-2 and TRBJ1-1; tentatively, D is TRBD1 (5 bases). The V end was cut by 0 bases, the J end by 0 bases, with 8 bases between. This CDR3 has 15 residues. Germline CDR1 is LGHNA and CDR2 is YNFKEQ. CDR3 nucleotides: TGTGCCAGCAGCCAAGAAACACAGGTGAACACTGAAGCTTTCTTT. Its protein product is CASSQETQVNTEAFF.

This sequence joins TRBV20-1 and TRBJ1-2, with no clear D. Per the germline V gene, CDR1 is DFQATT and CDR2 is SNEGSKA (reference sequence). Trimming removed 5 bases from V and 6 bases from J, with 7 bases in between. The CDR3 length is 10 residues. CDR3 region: CSAPPDGYTF. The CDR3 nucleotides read TGCAGTGCTCCACCGGATGGCTACACCTTC.

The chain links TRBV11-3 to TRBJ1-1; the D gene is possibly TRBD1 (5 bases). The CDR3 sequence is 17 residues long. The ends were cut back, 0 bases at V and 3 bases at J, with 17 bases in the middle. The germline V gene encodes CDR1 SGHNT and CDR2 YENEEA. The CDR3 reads CASSLDDGAGGDTEAFF. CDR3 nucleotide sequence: TGTGCCAGCAGCTTAGATGACGGGGCCGGGGGAGACACTGAAGCTTTCTTT.

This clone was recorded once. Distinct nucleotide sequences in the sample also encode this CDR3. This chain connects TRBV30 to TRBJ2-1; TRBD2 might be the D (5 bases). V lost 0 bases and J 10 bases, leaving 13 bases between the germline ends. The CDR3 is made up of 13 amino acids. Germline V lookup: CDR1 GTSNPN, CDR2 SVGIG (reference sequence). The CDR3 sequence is CAWSVNRAGEQFF. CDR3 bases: TGTGCCTGGAGTGTAAATAGGGCGGGCGAGCAGTTCTTC.

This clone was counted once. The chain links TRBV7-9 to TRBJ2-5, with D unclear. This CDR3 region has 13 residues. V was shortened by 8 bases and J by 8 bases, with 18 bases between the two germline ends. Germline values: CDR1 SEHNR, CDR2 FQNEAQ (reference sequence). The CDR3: CASGPEDAGTQYF. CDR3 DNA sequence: TGTGCCAGCGGCCCTGAGGATGCTGGTACCCAGTACTTC.

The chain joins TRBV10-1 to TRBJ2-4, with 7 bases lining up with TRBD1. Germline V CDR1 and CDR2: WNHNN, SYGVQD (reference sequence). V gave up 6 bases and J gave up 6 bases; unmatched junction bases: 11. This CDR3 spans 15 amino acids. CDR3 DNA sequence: TGCGCCAGCAGAGAGGGACAGCTCCTCTCAAACATTCAGTACTTC. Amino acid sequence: CASREGQLLSNIQYF.

The CDR3 nucleotides read TGCGCCAGCAGTCAATGTGGAAGGGGTGGCCAAGAGACCCAGTACTTC. Protein: CASSQCGRGGQETQYF. The V and J genes are TRBV23-1 and TRBJ2-5; D possibly corresponds to TRBD1 (5 bases). TRBV23-1 is placed among ORFs of uncertain function. CDR3 length equals 16 residues. Between the trimmed V and J ends, which lost 1 base and 1 base, there was a span of 13 bases.

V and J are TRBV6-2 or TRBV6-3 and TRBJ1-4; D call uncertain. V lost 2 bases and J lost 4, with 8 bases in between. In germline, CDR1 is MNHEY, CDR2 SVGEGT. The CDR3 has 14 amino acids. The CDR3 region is CASSYQRLNEKLFF. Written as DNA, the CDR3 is TGTGCCAGCAGTTACCAGAGGCTTAATGAAAAACTGTTTTTT.

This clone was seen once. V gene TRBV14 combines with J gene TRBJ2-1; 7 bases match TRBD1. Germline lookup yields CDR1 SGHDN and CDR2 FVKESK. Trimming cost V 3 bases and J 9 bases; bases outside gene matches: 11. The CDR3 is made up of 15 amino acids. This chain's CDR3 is CASSQTGLPPGEQFF. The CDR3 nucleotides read TGTGCCAGCAGCCAGACAGGGCTACCACCCGGTGAGCAGTTCTTC.

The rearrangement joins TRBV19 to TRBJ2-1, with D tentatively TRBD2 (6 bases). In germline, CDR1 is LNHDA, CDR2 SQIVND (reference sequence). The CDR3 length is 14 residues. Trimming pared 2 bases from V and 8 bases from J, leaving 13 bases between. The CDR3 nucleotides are TGTGCCAGTAGTATAAGCGGAGGGAGTGATGAGCAGTTCTTC. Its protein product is CASSISGGSDEQFF.

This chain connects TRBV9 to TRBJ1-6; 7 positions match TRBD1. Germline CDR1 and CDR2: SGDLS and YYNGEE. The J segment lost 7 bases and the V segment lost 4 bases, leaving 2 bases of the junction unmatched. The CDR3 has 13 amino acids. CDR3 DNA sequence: TGTGCCAGCAGCCCGGGACAGAATTCACCCCTCCACTTT. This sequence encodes CASSPGQNSPLHF.

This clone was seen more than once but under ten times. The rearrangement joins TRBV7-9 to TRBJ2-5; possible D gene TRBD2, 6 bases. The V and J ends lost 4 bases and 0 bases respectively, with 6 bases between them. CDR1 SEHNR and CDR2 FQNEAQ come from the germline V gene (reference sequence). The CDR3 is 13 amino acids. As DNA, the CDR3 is TGTGCCAGCAGCTGGGACTACCAAGAGACCCAGTACTTC. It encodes CASSWDYQETQYF.

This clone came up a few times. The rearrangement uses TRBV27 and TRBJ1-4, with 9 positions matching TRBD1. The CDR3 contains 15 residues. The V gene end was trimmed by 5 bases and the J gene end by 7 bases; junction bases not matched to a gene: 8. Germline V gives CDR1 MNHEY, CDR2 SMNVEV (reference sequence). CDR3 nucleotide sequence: TGTGCCAGCAGTCTACTGTGGGACAGGGCTGAAAAACTGTTTTTT. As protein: CASSLLWDRAEKLFF.

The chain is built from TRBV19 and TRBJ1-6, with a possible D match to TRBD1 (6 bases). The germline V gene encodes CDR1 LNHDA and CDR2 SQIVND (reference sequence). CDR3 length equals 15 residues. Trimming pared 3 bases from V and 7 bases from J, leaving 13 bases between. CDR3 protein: CASSILGAQNSPLHF. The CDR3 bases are TGTGCCAGTAGTATCTTGGGGGCGCAAAATTCACCCCTCCACTTT.

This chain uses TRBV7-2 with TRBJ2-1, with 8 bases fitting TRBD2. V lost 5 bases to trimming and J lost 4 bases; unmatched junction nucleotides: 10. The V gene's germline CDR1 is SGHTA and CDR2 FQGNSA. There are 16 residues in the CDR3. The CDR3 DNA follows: TGTGCCAGCAGCCTCTACCCGTCTAGCGGGTACAATGAGCAGTTCTTC. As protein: CASSLYPSSGYNEQFF. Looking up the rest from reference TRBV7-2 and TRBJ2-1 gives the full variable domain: GAGVSQSPSNKVTEKGKDVELRCDPISGHTALYWYRQSLGQGLEFLIYFQGNSAPDKSGLPSDRFSAERTGGSVSTLTIQRTQQEDSAVYLCASSLYPSSGYNEQFFGPGTRLTVL.

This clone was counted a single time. The CDR3 bases are TGTGCCAGCAGGTGGACAGGGACCTACGAGCAGTACTTC. Translated, it gives CASRWTGTYEQYF. The rearrangement joins TRBV6-5 to TRBJ2-7; 8 bases map to TRBD1. From germline, CDR1 is MNHEY and CDR2 SVGAGI. The CDR3 consists of 13 residues. Trimming cost V 6 bases and J 2 bases; bases outside gene matches: 3.

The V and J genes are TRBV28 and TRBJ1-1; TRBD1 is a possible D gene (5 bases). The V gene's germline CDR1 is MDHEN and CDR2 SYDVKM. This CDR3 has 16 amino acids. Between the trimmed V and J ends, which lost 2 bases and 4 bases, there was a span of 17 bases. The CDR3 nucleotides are TGTGCCAGCAGTTTACCTCGCTGGGGGGGAGGCACTGAAGCTTTCTTT. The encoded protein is CASSLPRWGGGTEAFF.